These 32 T cell receptor beta chains were sequenced from one sample in a study of blood T cell repertoires in COVID-19 (dated by TCRdb to 2018 to 2020). The method behind the library was the immunoSEQ multiplex PCR assay. The table was pulled from immuneACCESS by TCRdb, which kept in-frame rearrangements only. Such tables lose some clones; where checked, under half of the loss comes from unresolved V genes, and the rest has no known cause. A total of roughly 70,000 clones appear in this sample, 90% of them only once. The ten largest account for 0.52% of the sample. Specimen: peripheral blood. The source of these receptors is a man aged 50 to 60 with COVID-19, enrolled during active disease.

This clone has a single count. Here the CDR3 reads CASGSSGQGWAEAFF. The CDR3 nucleotides read TGTGCCAGCGGAAGTTCGGGACAGGGGTGGGCTGAAGCTTTCTTT. The V and J genes are TRBV6-5 and TRBJ1-1; 10 positions match TRBD1. V lost 8 bases to trimming and J lost 6 bases; unmatched junction nucleotides: 12. This CDR3 comprises 15 residues. Germline V gives CDR1 MNHEY, CDR2 SVGAGI.

This clone came up once. The rearrangement joins TRBV5-6 to TRBJ1-5, with D perhaps TRBD1 (5 bases). The CDR3 is 15 residues long. V gave up 2 bases and J gave up 6 bases, with 15 bases separating them. Germline assignment: CDR1 SGHDT and CDR2 YYEEEE. The CDR3 loop is CASSLGQIRGQPQHF. Written as DNA, the CDR3 is TGTGCCAGCAGCTTAGGTCAGATAAGGGGTCAGCCCCAGCATTTT.

The genes are TRBV2 and TRBJ2-7; D may be TRBD1 (6 bases). The CDR3 is made up of 12 amino acids. CDR1 and CDR2 from the germline V gene are SNHLY and FYNNEI. V was shortened by 7 bases and J by 2 bases, with 9 bases between the two germline ends. CDR3 loop: CASKGDPYEQYF. As DNA, the CDR3 is TGTGCCAGCAAGGGGGACCCCTACGAGCAGTACTTC.

The chain employs TRBV2 and TRBJ2-7; possible D gene TRBD2, 6 bases. Trimming pared 6 bases from V and 3 bases from J, leaving 18 bases between. The CDR3 has 15 residues. The germline CDR1 and CDR2 sequences are SNHLY and FYNNEI. The CDR3 DNA follows: TGTGCCAGCAGCAAAGTTGGAGGGGCGAACTACGAGCAGTACTTC. It translates to CASSKVGGANYEQYF.

The gene calls are TRBV5-1 and TRBJ2-7; TRBD1 matches at 12 bases. CDR3 length: 16 residues. CDR1 is SGHRS, CDR2 YFSETQ, per germline. Germline trimming cut 4 bases from V and 5 bases from J; bases unmatched to any gene: 10. The CDR3 sequence is CASSGLPGQGADEQYF. The DNA for the CDR3 is TGCGCCAGCAGCGGATTGCCGGGACAGGGGGCTGACGAGCAGTACTTC.

This clone was detected only once. The chain combines TRBV14 with TRBJ2-2; a possible D gene is TRBD1 (5 bases). Trimming took off 3 bases at V and 7 bases at J, with 9 bases between the two ends. Looked up from germline, CDR1 is SGHDN and CDR2 is FVKESK. The CDR3 spans 13 residues. CDR3 nucleotide sequence: TGTGCCAGCAGCCACAGGGAAATCGGGGAGCTGTTTTTT. This gives the protein CASSHREIGELFF.

V usage is TRBV27 and J usage is TRBJ1-6; the D is unclear. The CDR3 extends over 15 amino acids. The germline V and J ends were trimmed by 3 bases and 4 bases, with 10 bases remaining between them. Germline V gives CDR1 MNHEY, CDR2 SMNVEV (reference sequence). DNA for the CDR3: TGTGCCAGCAGTTTTAAAAGAGAATATAATTCACCCCTCCACTTT. Protein sequence: CASSFKREYNSPLHF.

The chain carries TRBV12-3 or TRBV12-4 and TRBJ1-1; tentatively, D is TRBD1 (5 bases). V was pared by 6 bases and J by 2 bases, with 7 bases between. The length of the CDR3 is 12 residues. DNA for the CDR3: TGTGCCAGCAGAGGGGATAACACTGAAGCTTTCTTT. Translating gives CASRGDNTEAFF.

The chain couples TRBV7-2 to TRBJ2-1, with 7 bases matching TRBD2. With V trimmed by 1 base and J by 3 bases, 3 bases remained unmatched. Germline values: CDR1 SGHTA, CDR2 FQGNSA. There are 15 residues in the CDR3. CDR3 in DNA: TGTGCCAGCAGCTTAGTGGGAGGGAACTACAATGAGCAGTTCTTC. Its translation: CASSLVGGNYNEQFF.

For the CDR3, the DNA is TGCGCCAGCAGCTTGGCCTATGGGGAGACCGGGACTAGCGGGAGCTACGAGCAGTACTTC. As protein: CASSLAYGETGTSGSYEQYF. V is TRBV5-1 and J is TRBJ2-7; 14 bases line up with TRBD2. The junction had 14 bases not matched to a gene; V was cut back by 0 bases and J by 3 bases. The CDR3 is made up of 20 amino acids. CDR1 is SGHRS and CDR2 is YFSETQ in the germline V gene.

This clone was picked up one time. The chain uses TRBV10-3 and TRBJ1-1; D call uncertain. The V end was cut by 0 bases, the J end by 0 bases, with 5 bases between. CDR1 is ENHRY and CDR2 is SYGVKD in the germline V gene. The CDR3 consists of 14 residues. CDR3 region: CAISESALNTEAFF. CDR3 DNA sequence: TGTGCCATCAGTGAGTCAGCTCTGAACACTGAAGCTTTCTTT.

There are a few counts of this clone. The CDR3 loop is CASSLGTGRSNQPQHF. The CDR3 region has the DNA TGTGCCAGCAGCCTGGGGACAGGGAGGAGCAATCAGCCCCAGCATTTT. The chain carries TRBV7-9 and TRBJ1-5, with 9 bases that match TRBD1. Per the germline V gene, CDR1 is SEHNR and CDR2 is FQNEAQ (reference sequence). V gave up 5 bases and J gave up 1 base; unmatched junction bases: 6. The CDR3 length is 16 residues.

This clone was counted a few times. V gene TRBV11-2 combines with J gene TRBJ1-1, with D possibly being TRBD1 (6 bases). This CDR3 region has 15 residues. V was shortened by 1 base and J by 0 bases, with 9 bases between the two germline ends. Germline V gene lookup returns CDR1 SGHAT and CDR2 FQNNGV. The CDR3 loop is CASSLAAGVNTEAFF. In nucleotides, the CDR3 is TGTGCCAGCAGCTTAGCCGCAGGGGTGAACACTGAAGCTTTCTTT.

The chain links TRBV5-5 to TRBJ2-3; 11 positions match TRBD2. V was clipped by 4 bases and J by 2 bases; unmatched bases: 6. Germline values: CDR1 SGHKS, CDR2 YYEKEE (reference sequence). The CDR3 is 16 amino acids. CDR3 loop: CASSQGLAAPTDTQYF. CDR3 sequence (DNA): TGTGCCAGCAGCCAGGGACTAGCGGCACCCACAGATACGCAGTATTTT. Combining the CDR3 with reference TRBV5-5 and TRBJ2-3 gives the whole variable domain DAGVTQSPTHLIKTRGQQVTLRCSPISGHKSVSWYQQVLGQGPQFIFQYYEKEERGRGNFPDRFSARQFPNYSSELNVNALLLGDSALYLCASSQGLAAPTDTQYFGPGTRLTVL.

The chain carries TRBV7-2 and TRBJ2-7; TRBD1 matches at 7 bases. Germline loops: CDR1 SGHTA, CDR2 FQGNSA. V gave up 4 bases and J gave up 2 bases; unmatched junction bases: 17. The CDR3 contains 18 residues. Here the CDR3 DNA reads TGTGCCAGCAGCTCACTGTCTTCTAAGGGGGCTAGTCCCTACGAGCAGTACTTC. Protein: CASSSLSSKGASPYEQYF.

The gene calls are TRBV27 and TRBJ2-7; tentatively, D is TRBD1 (5 bases). From germline, CDR1 is MNHEY and CDR2 SMNVEV (reference sequence). The CDR3 extends over 15 amino acids. V lost 9 bases and J 2 bases, leaving 20 bases between the germline ends. The CDR3 DNA follows: TGTGCCAGTCTGAGTGCTAGGGGCGAGCCCTACGAGCAGTACTTC. This gives the protein CASLSARGEPYEQYF.

The rearrangement links TRBV12-3 or TRBV12-4 to TRBJ1-3; a weak D match, TRBD1 (5 bases). The CDR3 is 11 residues long. V shed 8 bases and J shed 7 bases, with 9 bases lying between them. CDR3 sequence: CASRKGNTIYF. CDR3 DNA sequence: TGTGCCAGCCGCAAGGGGAACACCATATATTTT.

This chain uses TRBV19 with TRBJ1-2, with 9 bases that match TRBD1. The CDR3 spans 16 residues. The trim removed 6 bases at V and 3 bases at J, leaving 11 bases unmatched. Germline V gene lookup returns CDR1 LNHDA and CDR2 SQIVND (reference sequence). Here the CDR3 DNA reads TGTGCCAGTAGATCCCGTGGACAGGGGTCTGACTATGGCTACACCTTC. Its protein is CASRSRGQGSDYGYTF.

This chain connects TRBV18 to TRBJ1-4, with 7 bases identical to TRBD1. This CDR3 is built from 15 residues. With V trimmed by 8 bases and J by 8 bases, 14 bases remained unmatched. Germline V gene lookup returns CDR1 KGHSH and CDR2 LQKENI. CDR3: CASQPGGTAGEKLFF. CDR3 DNA: TGTGCCAGCCAACCGGGGGGGACAGCGGGCGAAAAACTGTTTTTT.

The chain combines TRBV6-6 with TRBJ2-6; possible D gene TRBD1, 5 bases. Germline CDR1 and CDR2: MNHNY and SVGAGI (reference sequence). The CDR3 is 15 residues long. V dropped 7 bases and J dropped 1 base, with 11 bases sitting between them. The CDR3 is CASTHRRSGANVLTF. CDR3 coding DNA: TGTGCCAGCACCCACAGGAGATCTGGGGCCAACGTCCTGACTTTC.

In this sample, this clone turned up once. The genes are TRBV28 and TRBJ1-2; D may be TRBD1 (6 bases). CDR1 is MDHEN and CDR2 is SYDVKM in the germline V gene. The V gene lost 7 bases and the J gene lost 4 bases, with 10 bases spanning the gap. CDR3 length equals 12 residues. CDR3 amino acids: CASTARGYGYTF. Here the CDR3 DNA reads TGTGCCAGCACGGCCAGGGGCTATGGCTACACCTTC.

This clone was counted a few times. The J gene is TRBJ1-1, the V gene TRBV6-5; D not resolved. The CDR3 is made up of 14 amino acids. Per the germline V gene, CDR1 is MNHEY and CDR2 is SVGAGI. Trimming removed 5 bases at V and 1 base at J, with 11 bases between. CDR3 bases: TGTGCCAGCAGTCTTTACGGTAGGAACACTGAAGCTTTCTTT. Protein sequence: CASSLYGRNTEAFF.

V and J are TRBV5-4 and TRBJ2-7; 7 nucleotides line up with TRBD1. The CDR3 is made up of 14 amino acids. From germline, CDR1 is SGHNT and CDR2 YYREEE (reference sequence). V lost 6 bases to trimming and J lost 6 bases; unmatched junction nucleotides: 12. CDR3 region: CASNIQGTAGEQYF. CDR3 sequence (DNA): TGTGCCAGCAACATACAGGGGACAGCCGGCGAGCAGTACTTC.

The CDR3 DNA is TGTGCCAGCAGTGGCACTTACGAGCAGTACTTC. Translating it yields CASSGTYEQYF. The chain couples TRBV25-1 to TRBJ2-7; D not certain. The germline V gene has CDR1 MGHDK and CDR2 SYGVNS. This CDR3 spans 11 amino acids. The V and J ends lost 4 bases and 4 bases respectively, with 5 bases between them.

V and J are TRBV4-3 and TRBJ2-2; 11 nucleotides align to TRBD2. Trimming at V came to 3 bases and at J to 3 bases, leaving 12 bases not matched to a gene. Germline CDR1 LGHNA, CDR2 YSLEER. The CDR3 totals 19 residues. CDR3 coding DNA: TGCGCCAGCAGCCAGACGGGGTTAGCGGGAGGGCAGTACACCGGGGAGCTGTTTTTT. It codes for CASSQTGLAGGQYTGELFF.

This clone was observed once. This chain joins TRBV6-2 or TRBV6-3 and TRBJ1-2, with 9 bases identical to TRBD1. The V segment lost 4 bases and the J segment 3 bases; nucleotides outside the gene matches: 9. Germline V gives CDR1 MNHEY, CDR2 SVGEGT. The CDR3 contains 16 residues. CDR3 nucleotide sequence: TGTGCCAGCAGTTCCCGAACAGGGGGCGCCGACTATGGCTACACCTTC. Its protein product is CASSSRTGGADYGYTF.

The genes are TRBV21-1 and TRBJ2-5; the table's D gene call, TRBD2, was not cross checked with the DNA. TRBV21-1 is flagged as a pseudogene. The CDR3 contains 21 residues. The CDR3 spells CASPRVSGGRPLIMYQETQYF. As DNA, the CDR3 is TGTGCCAGCCCTCGGGTAAGCGGGGGGCGTCCTTTGATAATGTACCAAGAGACCCAGTACTTC.

As DNA, the CDR3 is TGTGCCATCAGTGAGTCGGACAGCCTAGCCAAAAACATTCAGTACTTC. It codes for CAISESDSLAKNIQYF. The chain joins TRBV10-3 to TRBJ2-4, with D perhaps TRBD1 (6 bases). This CDR3 is 16 amino acids long. With 0 bases removed from V and 0 bases from J, the gap between germline ends came to 9 bases. The germline V gene has CDR1 ENHRY and CDR2 SYGVKD.

The chain is built from TRBV28 and TRBJ2-1; maybe TRBD2 (6 bases). The CDR3 covers 15 residues. V lost 6 bases, J lost 2 bases, and 14 bases lay in between. Per germline, CDR1 MDHEN and CDR2 SYDVKM. The CDR3 loop is CASSYSGRTYNEQFF. The CDR3 nucleotides read TGTGCCAGCAGCTATAGCGGCCGCACCTACAATGAGCAGTTCTTC. Based on the CDR3 plus reference TRBV28 and TRBJ2-1, the full variable domain is DVKVTQSSRYLVKRTGEKVFLECVQDMDHENMFWYRQDPGLGLRLIYFSYDVKMKEKGDIPEGYSVSREKKERFSLILESASTNQTSMYLCASSYSGRTYNEQFFGPGTRLTVL.

The CDR3 coding sequence is TGTGCCAGCAACGACAGGGCAAATGAAAAACTGTTTTTT. Translated: CASNDRANEKLFF. The chain has TRBV6-5 and TRBJ1-4; 7 nucleotides line up with TRBD1. Germline CDR1 reads MNHEY; CDR2 reads SVGAGI. This CDR3 has 13 residues. The V segment lost 7 bases and the J segment 5 bases; nucleotides outside the gene matches: 4.

The chain recombines TRBV7-2 with TRBJ2-3; TRBD2 agrees at 14 bases. The CDR3 loop spans 18 amino acids. Germline-derived CDR1 and CDR2 are SGHTA and FQGNSA. V trimming: 2 bases; J trimming: 4 bases; junction bases outside the gene matches: 8. CDR3 sequence: CASSLWQGTSGSSDTQYF. The CDR3 bases are TGTGCCAGCAGCTTATGGCAGGGGACTAGCGGGAGTTCAGATACGCAGTATTTT.

This chain uses TRBV20-1 with TRBJ2-2, with D unresolved. The CDR3 length is 14 residues. Germline CDR1 is DFQATT and CDR2 is SNEGSKA (reference sequence). V was clipped by 3 bases and J by 3 bases, with 11 bases between them. CDR3 region: CSASRSLDTGELFF. CDR3 DNA sequence: TGCAGTGCTAGTAGGAGTCTGGACACCGGGGAGCTGTTTTTT.